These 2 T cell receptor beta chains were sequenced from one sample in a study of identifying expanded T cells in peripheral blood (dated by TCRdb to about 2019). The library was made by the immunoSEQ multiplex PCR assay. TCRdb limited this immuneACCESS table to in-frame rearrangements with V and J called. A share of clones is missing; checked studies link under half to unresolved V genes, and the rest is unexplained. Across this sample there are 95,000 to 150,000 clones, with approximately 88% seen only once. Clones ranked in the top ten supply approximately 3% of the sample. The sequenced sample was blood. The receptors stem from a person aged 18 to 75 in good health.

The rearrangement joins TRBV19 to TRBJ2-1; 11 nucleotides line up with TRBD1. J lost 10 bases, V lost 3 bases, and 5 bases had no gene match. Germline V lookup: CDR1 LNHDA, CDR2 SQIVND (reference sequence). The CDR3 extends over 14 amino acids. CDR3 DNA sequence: TGTGCCAGTAGTATCCGGACAGGGGGCAAAGAGCAGTTCTTC. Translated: CASSIRTGGKEQFF.

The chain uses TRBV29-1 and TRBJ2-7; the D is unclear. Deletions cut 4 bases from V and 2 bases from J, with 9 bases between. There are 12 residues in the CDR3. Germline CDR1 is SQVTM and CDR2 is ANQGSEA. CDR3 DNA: TGCAGCGTTGTCGGTCCCGCCTACGAGCAGTACTTC. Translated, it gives CSVVGPAYEQYF.